This T cell receptor (beta chain) was observed in a study of early T cells in non-severe SARS-CoV-2 infection. The CDR3 consists of 12 residues. The V gene lost 5 bases and the J gene lost 6 bases, with 13 bases spanning the gap. Per the germline V gene, CDR1 is SQVTM and CDR2 is ANQGSEA. TCRdb fed the 5' RACE reads into MiXCR, producing one record per CDR3 protein. In the table there are roughly 67,000 distinct CDR3 sequences, over 9% of which are singletons. This TCR was sampled from an adult who was a healthcare worker with PCR-confirmed SARS-CoV-2 infection or an uninfected control (not recorded which). Sequencing used whole blood. The rearrangement links TRBV29-1 to TRBJ1-2, with D possibly being TRBD1 (6 bases). The CDR3 loop reads CSVYHGGDGYTF. In nucleotides, the CDR3 is TGCAGCGTTTACCATGGGGGCGATGGCTACACCTTC.